The rows below give T cell receptor beta chains drawn from one sample of a study of Graves' ophthalmopathy and Graves' hyperthyroidism. TCRdb recomputed calls from the multiplex PCR reads with MiXCR, one row per CDR3 protein. The table includes more than 1,000,000 distinct CDR3 sequences, about 36% detected once. Sequencing was carried out using peripheral blood or thyroid tissue (not recorded which). These receptor sequences come from an adult man with Graves' hyperthyroidism. CDR3s include the opening cysteine and the closing phenylalanine or tryptophan. The order of the fields is J gene, clone size, D gene, V gene, CDR3 protein, CDR3 DNA. A D gene is named only where the DNA matches it firmly. Clone size is shown for a subset of rows, as once, few, many or a class of expanded clone.

TRBJ2-5 many . TRBV29-1 CSVPHYGETQYF TGCAGCGTTCCCCACTACGGGGAGACCCAGTACTTC
TRBJ1-5 . TRBD1 TRBV29-1 CSVEGAGGFQPQHF TGCAGCGTTGAAGGGGCAGGGGGCTTTCAGCCCCAGCATTTT
TRBJ1-2 few TRBD1 TRBV25-1 CASSLVAGGLYGYTF TGTGCCAGCAGTTTAGTGGCAGGGGGCCTCTATGGCTACACCTTC
TRBJ1-2 many TRBD1 TRBV15 CATSRSGTGLYGYTF TGTGCCACCAGCAGGTCCGGGACAGGGCTTTATGGCTACACCTTC
TRBJ1-1 . . TRBV30 CAWSIMNTEAFF TGTGCCTGGAGCATAATGAACACTGAAGCTTTCTTT
TRBJ1-1 . . TRBV29-1 CSVEQSANTEAFF TGCAGCGTTGAACAGTCGGCGAACACTGAAGCTTTCTTT
TRBJ2-5 . TRBD2 TRBV11-2 CASSQVLLGTSPGAPTQYF TGTGCCAGCAGCCAAGTGCTTCTAGGGACTAGCCCAGGCGCCCCGACCCAGTACTTC
TRBJ2-7 many TRBD1 TRBV5-1 CASSIDRGPSYEQYF TGCGCCAGCAGCATCGACAGGGGGCCGTCCTACGAGCAGTACTTC
TRBJ1-3 . . TRBV20-1 CSARDQRSGNTIYF TGCAGTGCTAGAGATCAAAGATCTGGAAACACCATATATTTT
TRBJ2-2 few TRBD2 TRBV12-3/TRBV12-4 CASRGLAGVSGELFF TGTGCCAGCAGGGGACTAGCGGGAGTATCTGGGGAGCTGTTTTTT
TRBJ2-5 once . TRBV7-9 CASSLGYAKRETQYF TGTGCCAGCAGCTTGGGTTATGCGAAGCGGGAGACCCAGTACTTC
TRBJ1-6 many . TRBV20-1 CSAGGVGLVGSPLHF TGCAGTGCCGGGGGGGTAGGGTTGGTCGGATCACCCCTCCACTTT
TRBJ1-4 many TRBD1 TRBV7-9 CASSYGTGSTNEKLFF TGTGCCAGCAGTTATGGGACAGGGTCGACTAATGAAAAACTGTTTTTT
TRBJ1-2 . . TRBV4-3 CASSQGADGGYTF TGCGCCAGCAGCCAAGGGGCCGACGGGGGCTACACCTTC
TRBJ2-7 . . TRBV10-3 CAISEWRLRSSYEQYF TGTGCCATCAGTGAGTGGCGACTGAGGAGCTCCTACGAGCAGTACTTC
TRBJ1-6 . . TRBV4-3 CASSQEEGSNSPLHF TGCGCCAGCAGCCAAGAAGAAGGAAGCAATTCACCCCTCCACTTT
TRBJ2-2 . TRBD2 TRBV29-1 CSVTRGVSELFF TGCAGCGTTACTCGGGGGGTTTCGGAGCTGTTTTTT
TRBJ2-2 few . TRBV6-2/TRBV6-3 CASSELAITGELFF TGTGCCAGCAGCGAGTTAGCGATCACCGGGGAGCTGTTTTTT
TRBJ2-2 . TRBD2 TRBV4-3 CAGSQEGASGANTGELFF TGCGCCGGCAGCCAAGAGGGGGCTAGCGGGGCGAACACCGGGGAGCTGTTTTTT
TRBJ2-5 . TRBD1 TRBV29-1 CSGGQGGTQYF TGCAGCGGAGGACAGGGGGGGACCCAGTACTTC
TRBJ2-5 many . TRBV2 CASRSPGCETQYF TGTGCCAGCAGGTCTCCAGGGTGTGAGACCCAGTACTTC
TRBJ2-7 many . TRBV7-2 CASSPQRTSSGEQYF TGTGCCAGCAGCCCCCAGAGGACCTCCAGCGGGGAGCAGTACTTC
TRBJ1-3 . TRBD1 TRBV5-6 CASSLGTEARNTIYF TGTGCCAGCAGCCTTGGGACAGAAGCCAGAAACACCATATATTTT
TRBJ1-5 many . TRBV20-1 CSGTQGNSNQPQHF TGCAGTGGTACACAGGGAAATAGCAATCAGCCCCAGCATTTT
TRBJ2-7 few TRBD1 TRBV7-2 CASSQRQGATKEQYF TGTGCCAGCAGCCAGCGACAGGGGGCGACCAAAGAGCAGTACTTC
TRBJ1-5 many . TRBV5-6 CASSWGGSDQPQHF TGTGCCAGCAGCTGGGGGGGGAGTGATCAGCCCCAGCATTTT
TRBJ1-4 . TRBD1 TRBV20-1 CSARQGDNTEKLFF TGCAGTGCTAGACAGGGGGATAATACTGAAAAACTGTTTTTT
TRBJ2-7 many . TRBV19 CASSMAQASYEQYF TGTGCCAGTAGTATGGCCCAAGCCTCCTACGAGCAGTACTTC
TRBJ2-6 many . TRBV5-6 CASRRGGAAGANVLTF TGTGCCAGCAGACGAGGGGGTGCCGCTGGGGCCAACGTCCTGACTTTC
TRBJ1-5 many . TRBV2 CASSAGRRTHQPQHF TGTGCCAGCAGTGCCGGCAGACGGACCCATCAGCCCCAGCATTTT
TRBJ2-7 few . TRBV3-2 CASSPVAYEYF TGTGCCAGCAGCCCAGTAGCATATGAGTACTTC
TRBJ1-5 . . TRBV9 CASSETEGEDQPQHF TGTGCCAGCAGCGAGACAGAGGGTGAAGATCAGCCCCAGCATTTT
TRBJ1-2 . . TRBV29-1 CSVKHYGYTF TGCAGCGTTAAGCATTATGGCTACACCTTC
TRBJ1-4 many . TRBV7-2 CASSLAQGRGRFF TGTGCCAGCAGCTTAGCGCAGGGGCGGGGCCGTTTTTTT
TRBJ1-1 many . TRBV6-2/TRBV6-3 CASSGYAEAFF TGTGCCAGCAGCGGATACGCTGAAGCTTTCTTT
TRBJ1-5 many . TRBV2 CASRGRNPNQPQHF TGTGCCAGCAGAGGTCGTAACCCCAATCAGCCCCAGCATTTT
TRBJ2-5 . TRBD2 TRBV20-1 CSATLAGKETQYF TGCAGTGCTACACTAGCGGGAAAAGAGACCCAGTACTTC
TRBJ2-7 many TRBD2 TRBV7-2 CASRRTWTSGPDTYEQYF TGTGCCAGCAGGCGGACCTGGACTAGCGGGCCAGATACCTACGAGCAGTACTTC
TRBJ1-2 few TRBD1 TRBV7-9 CASSRRTGARYTF TGTGCCAGCAGCCGTAGGACAGGGGCTCGCTACACCTTC
TRBJ1-6 many . TRBV11-2 CASSSTKGVGESPLHF TGTGCCAGCAGCTCGACTAAGGGGGTGGGGGAATCACCCCTCCACTTT
TRBJ2-7 . . TRBV10-3 CAAGPGYEQYF TGTGCCGCCGGTCCCGGCTACGAGCAGTACTTC
TRBJ2-7 few . TRBV6-1 CASSEDLRRFPHF TGTGCCAGCAGTGAGGATCTACGACGGTTTCCCCACTTC
TRBJ2-7 many TRBD1 TRBV7-9 CASSRQGRSYEQYF TGTGCCAGCAGCCGACAGGGACGTTCCTACGAGCAGTACTTC
TRBJ1-5 many . TRBV13 CASSRGRGTPNQPQHF TGTGCCAGCAGCCGAGGGAGAGGGACACCCAATCAGCCCCAGCATTTT
TRBJ1-2 few . TRBV7-9 CASKTGQLTNYGYTF TGTGCCAGCAAGACGGGGCAGTTGACAAACTATGGCTACACCTTC
TRBJ1-2 . . TRBV2 CASSLKKDSYYGYTF TGTGCCAGCAGCCTAAAAAAAGACAGTTACTATGGCTACACCTTC
TRBJ1-1 . TRBD1 TRBV19 CASSPSGGEAFF TGTGCCAGTAGCCCCTCAGGGGGCGAAGCTTTCTTT
TRBJ2-5 many TRBD2 TRBV10-3 CAISGGAGGKETQYF TGTGCCATCAGTGGGGGAGCGGGGGGGAAGGAGACCCAGTACTTC
TRBJ1-4 . . TRBV6-5 CASRGGVGTNEKLFF TGTGCCTCGAGGGGGGGCGTAGGGACTAATGAAAAACTGTTTTTT
TRBJ1-6 . . TRBV27 CASSKGGSYNSPLHF TGTGCCAGCAGTAAAGGGGGGTCCTATAATTCACCCCTCCACTTT
TRBJ1-2 many TRBD1 TRBV3-1 CASSRWDRGPTNYGYTF TGTGCCAGCAGCCGATGGGACAGGGGCCCTACTAACTATGGCTACACCTTC
TRBJ1-4 . . TRBV7-3 CASSLEQISATNEKLFF TGTGCCAGCAGCTTAGAGCAGATTTCCGCAACTAATGAAAAACTGTTTTTT
TRBJ2-7 . TRBD1 TRBV6-6 CAISDNRGEQYF TGTGCCATCAGTGATAACAGGGGCGAGCAGTACTTC
TRBJ1-1 many . TRBV7-9 CASSLPTGKAFF TGTGCCAGCAGCCTGCCCACAGGTAAAGCTTTCTTT
TRBJ2-7 . . TRBV5-8 CASSLEPAYNEQYF TGTGCCAGCAGCTTGGAGCCAGCATACAACGAGCAGTACTTC
TRBJ2-2 many . TRBV25-1 CASSEFGALRELFF TGTGCCAGCAGTGAATTCGGTGCCCTCAGGGAGCTGTTTTTT
TRBJ1-2 many . TRBV14 CASSQDRIGYTF TGTGCCAGCAGCCAGGATCGGATCGGCTACACCTTC
TRBJ2-6 . . TRBV9 CASSVRSSGANVLTF TGTGCCAGCAGCGTACGTAGCTCTGGGGCCAACGTCCTGACTTTC
TRBJ1-3 . TRBD1 TRBV20-1 CSVDDLGQGYTIYF TGCAGCGTTGACGACTTGGGACAGGGGTACACCATATATTTT
TRBJ2-5 many TRBD1 TRBV7-9 CASSDLGQGSVRETQYF TGTGCCAGCAGCGACTTGGGACAGGGGAGCGTCAGGGAGACCCAGTACTTC